This entry is about one T cell receptor beta chain. With 3 bases clipped from V and 16 bases from J, the junction kept 12 bases outside the gene matches. This CDR3 region has 13 residues. In germline, CDR1 is DFQATT, CDR2 SNEGSKA (reference sequence). These data are taken from a study of blood T cell repertoires in COVID-19. Whole-study context: COVID-19 samples from acute and convalescent phases originated in the United States, Italy and Spain.

Assay: immunoSEQ multiplex PCR; the TCRdb copy retains only in-frame clones and omits some. This table has approximately 460,000 clones, nearly 90% appearing once. This chain joins TRBV20-1 and TRBJ2-1, with 10 bases lining up with TRBD2. The clonotype was recovered from a man younger than 30 with COVID-19, enrolled during active disease. The sample comprised peripheral blood. CDR3 sequence (DNA): TGCAGTGCTAGTTCCAGCGGGAGGGACGAGACCTTCTTC. Residues: CSASSSGRDETFF.